One T cell receptor (beta chain) is described in this entry. Recruited during active infection, patients (from Seattle) were subsequently followed longitudinally. Original handling: Estimation of nucleated cell counts relied on the amplification of reference gene primers. Measured with immunoSEQ multiplex PCR; TCRdb has only the in-frame clones, and not every one. V and J calls and clone size are given by that table; D and trimming were obtained from the DNA. Among over 200,000 clones listed, 85% to 90% were seen once. These data originate in a study of blood T cell repertoires in COVID-19. Overall study context: There were acute and convalescent COVID-19 samples, and they came from the United States, Italy and Spain. Sample material is recorded as cDNA or gDNA derived from T cells, B-cell-depleted T cells, or PBMCs.

CDR1 and CDR2 (germline): SNHLY, FYNNEI. V lost 7 bases and J 9 bases, leaving 4 bases between the germline ends. This CDR3 region has 8 residues. The sequence was collected from a man aged 25 to 45 with COVID-19, enrolled during active disease. Sequencing input: peripheral blood. This sequence joins TRBV2 and TRBJ2-7; D call uncertain. The CDR3 coding sequence is TGTGCCAGCAACGGGCAGTACTTC. It encodes CASNGQYF.